These 29 T cell receptor beta chains were sequenced from one sample in a study of blood T cell repertoires in COVID-19. Produced via immunoSEQ multiplex PCR; TCRdb's table is partial and in-frame only. This sample has 50,000 to 80,000 clones, with about 88% found just once. The sample comprised peripheral blood. All receptors derive from a woman aged 55-69 years with COVID-19, enrolled during active disease.

This clone was observed a single time. The CDR3 protein is CASEPRGLAGGGGELFF. CDR3 nucleotide sequence: TGTGCCAGTGAACCCCGCGGACTAGCGGGGGGCGGAGGGGAGCTGTTTTTT. V usage is TRBV7-9 and J usage is TRBJ2-2; 14 nucleotides match TRBD2. V gave up 9 bases and J gave up 8 bases; unmatched junction bases: 14. The germline CDR1 and CDR2 sequences are SEHNR and FQNEAQ (reference sequence). The length of the CDR3 is 17 residues.

The V call is TRBV6-2 or TRBV6-3, the J call TRBJ2-2; no definite D call. V was trimmed by 2 bases and J by 11 bases, leaving 9 bases between them. In germline, CDR1 is MNHEY, CDR2 SVGEGT. The CDR3 sequence is 12 residues long. Here the CDR3 reads CASSYGPFELFF. CDR3 nucleotide sequence: TGTGCCAGCAGTTACGGGCCTTTCGAGCTGTTTTTT.

This chain links TRBV11-3 with TRBJ1-3; no clear D. CDR1 SGHNT and CDR2 YENEEA come from the germline V gene. The CDR3 contains 15 residues. The V gene lost 5 bases and the J gene lost 0 bases, with 11 bases spanning the gap. The DNA of the CDR3 is TGTGCCAGCAGCCTTGGGGAGAGCTCTGGAAACACCATATATTTT. As protein: CASSLGESSGNTIYF.

V is TRBV4-3 and J is TRBJ1-4, with no clear D. V was pared by 0 bases and J by 6 bases, with 11 bases between. Per germline, CDR1 LGHNA and CDR2 YSLEER. The CDR3 length is 15 residues. The DNA for the CDR3 is TGCGCCAGCAGCCAAGATCCCGGGAATGATGAAAAACTGTTTTTT. It encodes CASSQDPGNDEKLFF.

This chain joins TRBV30 and TRBJ2-1, with 8 nucleotides matching TRBD1. The V and J ends lost 6 bases and 9 bases, in that order; junction bases with no gene match: 4. CDR1 and CDR2 (germline): GTSNPN, SVGIG (reference sequence). The CDR3 has 11 residues. The CDR3 is CACSGGGEQFF. As DNA, the CDR3 is TGTGCCTGTTCAGGGGGCGGTGAGCAGTTCTTC.

V and J are TRBV5-6 and TRBJ2-1; 10 bases match TRBD2. CDR1 is SGHDT, CDR2 YYEEEE, per germline. This CDR3 is built from 16 residues. The V gene end was trimmed by 2 bases and the J gene end by 9 bases; junction bases not matched to a gene: 11. CDR3 bases: TGTGCCAGCAGCTTCACTAGCGGGAAGATCCTTCCTGAGCAGTTCTTC. It encodes CASSFTSGKILPEQFF.

The chain joins TRBV5-5 to TRBJ1-1, with unresolved D. CDR3 length: 13 amino acids. The V and J ends lost 0 bases and 9 bases respectively, with 12 bases between them. Germline lookup yields CDR1 SGHKS and CDR2 YYEKEE (reference sequence). The CDR3 loop is CASSLAALEKAFF. As DNA, the CDR3 is TGTGCCAGCAGCTTGGCTGCGCTGGAGAAAGCTTTCTTT.

The V call is TRBV7-9, the J call TRBJ2-7; weak D call: TRBD1 (5 bases). The CDR3 is made up of 15 amino acids. Germline CDR1 reads SEHNR; CDR2 reads FQNEAQ (reference sequence). With 1 base removed from V and 3 bases from J, the gap between germline ends came to 13 bases. This CDR3 is CASSLEGGQGYEQYF. CDR3 DNA: TGTGCCAGCAGCTTAGAGGGCGGCCAGGGCTACGAGCAGTACTTC.

Points on this clone: The junction departs from germline at one end; a sequencing error may be responsible. This rearrangement joins TRBV19 to TRBJ2-5, with 7 bases aligning to TRBD2. Germline V gives CDR1 LNHDA, CDR2 SQIVND (reference sequence). This CDR3 has 13 residues. CDR3 DNA: TGTGCCAGTAGGATAGCGGGCCAAGAGACCCAGTACTTC. It is translated as CASRIAGQETQYF. Based on the CDR3 plus reference TRBV19 and TRBJ2-5, the full variable domain is DGGITQSPKYLFRKEGQNVTLSCEQNLNHDAMYWYRQDPGQGLRLIYYSQIVNDFQKGDIAEGYSVSREKKESFPLTVTSAQKNPTAFYLCASRIAGQETQYFGPGTRLLVL.

This sequence joins TRBV7-2 and TRBJ2-7; TRBD2 agrees at 8 bases. CDR1 and CDR2 from the germline V gene are SGHTA and FQGNSA. V lost 5 bases to trimming and J lost 4 bases; unmatched junction nucleotides: 10. The CDR3 covers 15 residues. This chain's CDR3 is CASSPGSLAEYEQYF. In DNA, the CDR3 is TGTGCCAGCAGCCCCGGGTCACTAGCGGAATACGAGCAGTACTTC.

This clone was counted between two and nine times. The rearrangement joins TRBV5-1 to TRBJ2-1, with D possibly matching TRBD2 (6 bases). Trimming removed 6 bases from V and 3 bases from J, with 19 bases in between. Looked up from germline, CDR1 is SGHRS and CDR2 is YFSETQ. CDR3 length: 16 residues. The CDR3 DNA reads TGCGCCAGCACCCAAGAGGGGCGGGAATTCTACAATGAGCAGTTCTTC. Its translation: CASTQEGREFYNEQFF.

The V and J genes are TRBV5-4 and TRBJ1-2; no clear D. The germline V and J ends were trimmed by 1 base and 0 bases, with 7 bases remaining between them. Germline assignment: CDR1 SGHNT and CDR2 YYREEE (reference sequence). This CDR3 has 14 residues. The CDR3 nucleotides are TGTGCCAGCAGCTTGACAGCAACTAACTATGGCTACACCTTC. Amino acid sequence: CASSLTATNYGYTF.

The chain links TRBV2 to TRBJ2-1, with a possible D match to TRBD1 (5 bases). This CDR3 contains 15 residues. V dropped 3 bases and J dropped 2 bases, with 11 bases sitting between them. Germline CDR1 SNHLY, CDR2 FYNNEI. CDR3 in DNA: TGTGCCAGCAGTGATTTCCCAGGGACCTACAATGAGCAGTTCTTC. Residues: CASSDFPGTYNEQFF.

The chain couples TRBV7-9 to TRBJ2-1, with 8 bases aligning to TRBD1. Germline V gene lookup returns CDR1 SEHNR and CDR2 FQNEAQ (reference sequence). The CDR3 has 15 amino acids. V lost 5 bases, J lost 1 base, and 4 bases stayed unmatched. CDR3 protein: CASSLQGASYNEQFF. In nucleotides, the CDR3 is TGTGCCAGCAGCCTCCAGGGGGCTTCCTACAATGAGCAGTTCTTC.

V usage is TRBV27 and J usage is TRBJ1-2; possibly TRBD1 for D (5 bases). V lost 5 bases to trimming and J lost 2 bases, with 9 bases between them. Germline lookup yields CDR1 MNHEY and CDR2 SMNVEV (reference sequence). The length of the CDR3 is 13 residues. Written as DNA, the CDR3 is TGTGCCAGCAGTCCAGGACAAAACTATGGCTACACCTTC. It codes for CASSPGQNYGYTF.

This rearrangement joins TRBV6-5 to TRBJ1-1, with a possible D match to TRBD1 (6 bases). The CDR3 loop spans 14 amino acids. V lost 2 bases, J lost 4 bases, and 11 bases lay in between. Germline V lookup: CDR1 MNHEY, CDR2 SVGAGI. The CDR3 spells CASSYRGKVTEAFF. CDR3 sequence (DNA): TGTGCCAGCAGTTACAGGGGGAAGGTCACTGAAGCTTTCTTT.

This rearrangement joins TRBV28 to TRBJ1-5; 10 bases line up with TRBD1. The length of the CDR3 is 16 residues. V was clipped by 3 bases and J by 7 bases; unmatched bases: 9. Germline lookup yields CDR1 MDHEN and CDR2 SYDVKM. CDR3 sequence: CASSFQGTGEEQPQHF. In DNA form, the CDR3 reads TGTGCCAGCAGTTTCCAAGGGACAGGGGAGGAACAGCCCCAGCATTTT.

The chain uses TRBV11-3 and TRBJ2-4; D possibly corresponds to TRBD1 (6 bases). V lost 10 bases to trimming and J lost 9 bases, with 19 bases between them. The CDR3 is 13 amino acids. CDR1 SGHNT and CDR2 YENEEA come from the germline V gene. CDR3 sequence reads: CATGPGAGAIQYF. CDR3 sequence (DNA): TGTGCCACCGGCCCAGGGGCAGGGGCCATTCAGTACTTC.

This rearrangement joins TRBV5-1 to TRBJ2-1, with 7 bases fitting TRBD1. Germline V gene sequence: CDR1 SGHRS, CDR2 YFSETQ. The CDR3 has 14 amino acids. V was pared by 1 base and J by 2 bases, with 0 bases of the junction left unmatched. CDR3 nucleotide sequence: TGCGCCAGCAGCTTGACAGGGGCCTACAATGAGCAGTTCTTC. Its translation: CASSLTGAYNEQFF.

The chain combines TRBV9 with TRBJ1-2, with TRBD1 matching over 9 bases. This CDR3 region has 17 residues. Unmatched junction bases numbered 12, after V lost 4 bases and J lost 2 bases. Germline CDR1 is SGDLS and CDR2 is YYNGEE. The CDR3 DNA is TGTGCCAGCAGCACCCACATCGGACAGGGGCGGAACTATGGCTACACCTTC. Translating it yields CASSTHIGQGRNYGYTF.

J is TRBJ2-3 and V is TRBV25-1; a weak D match, TRBD1 (5 bases). Germline V gene sequence: CDR1 MGHDK, CDR2 SYGVNS. Trimming took 0 bases from V and 2 from J, leaving 12 bases between them. The CDR3 has 16 residues. CDR3 bases: TGTGCCAGCAGTGAATATAGAAGGGGCCACACAGATACGCAGTATTTT. Amino acids: CASSEYRRGHTDTQYF.

The V gene is TRBV12-5, the J gene TRBJ1-5, with D unclear. V was trimmed by 0 bases and J by 9 bases, leaving 6 bases between them. The length of the CDR3 is 12 residues. Germline loops: CDR1 LGHNT, CDR2 FRNRAP. CDR3 DNA: TGTGCTAGTGGTTTGGTGGAGGGGCCCCAGCATTTT. The encoded protein is CASGLVEGPQHF.

The rearrangement links TRBV11-3 to TRBJ2-1; possible D gene TRBD2, 5 bases. The CDR3 runs 15 residues. Between the trimmed V and J ends, which lost 5 bases and 7 bases, there was a span of 18 bases. Germline assignment: CDR1 SGHNT and CDR2 YENEEA. The CDR3 DNA reads as TGTGCCAGCAGCCCCCGGGGAGCCTCGGGTAATGAGCAGTTCTTC. It translates to CASSPRGASGNEQFF.

V usage is TRBV4-2 and J usage is TRBJ1-2; weak D call: TRBD1 (5 bases). The germline CDR1 and CDR2 sequences are LGHNA and YNFKEQ. The V end lost 0 bases, the J end lost 0 bases, and 17 bases lay between the germline ends. CDR3 length equals 18 residues. CDR3 coding DNA: TGTGCCAGCAGCCAAGAAGTAAAGAGAAGACAGTCTAACTATGGCTACACCTTC. Protein product: CASSQEVKRRQSNYGYTF.

The DNA of the CDR3 is TGTGCCAGCACCACCGCAGGAACTAGCGGTTCCTACGAGCAGTACTTC. It is translated as CASTTAGTSGSYEQYF. The chain links TRBV28 to TRBJ2-7, with 8 bases identical to TRBD2. The CDR3 totals 16 residues. Trimming removed 7 bases from V and 1 base from J; junction bases left unmatched: 12. Per germline, CDR1 MDHEN and CDR2 SYDVKM.

J is TRBJ1-2 and V is TRBV9, with D unresolved. The length of the CDR3 is 17 residues. The germline V gene has CDR1 SGDLS and CDR2 YYNGEE. The V end was cut by 0 bases, the J end by 1 base, with 16 bases between. CDR3 residues: CASSVGGSPPRNYGYTF. DNA of the CDR3: TGTGCCAGCAGCGTAGGAGGCAGCCCCCCGCGTAACTATGGCTACACCTTC.

The table lists this clone with a few counts. The rearrangement links TRBV5-4 to TRBJ1-2; D is possibly TRBD1 (5 bases). V was pared by 4 bases and J by 2 bases, with 9 bases between. The CDR3 has 13 residues. Germline CDR1 and CDR2: SGHNT and YYREEE (reference sequence). The CDR3 is CASSPDNNYGYTF. DNA of the CDR3: TGTGCCAGCAGCCCGGACAACAACTATGGCTACACCTTC.

The gene calls are TRBV5-1 and TRBJ2-1, with TRBD1 matching 8 bases. Germline CDR1 SGHRS, CDR2 YFSETQ. The CDR3 has 14 amino acids. Trimming took 4 bases from V and 5 from J; bases not matched to a gene: 5. CDR3 coding DNA: TGCGCCAGCAGCACCCCAGGGGGCAACAATGAGCAGTTCTTC. This sequence encodes CASSTPGGNNEQFF.

The J gene is TRBJ2-5, the V gene TRBV7-9; D possibly corresponds to TRBD2 (5 bases). Trimming took 3 bases from V and 4 from J, leaving 12 bases between them. The germline CDR1 and CDR2 sequences are SEHNR and FQNEAQ (reference sequence). This CDR3 has 14 amino acids. The CDR3 here is CASSFLGGLETQYF. The CDR3 DNA follows: TGTGCCAGCAGCTTTCTTGGAGGATTAGAGACCCAGTACTTC.